Listed below are T cell receptor beta chains from one sample, sequenced in a study of T cell responses to AZD1222 COVID-19 vaccine. Using immunoSEQ multiplex PCR, the repertoire was profiled, and TCRdb retains in-frame clones only, with some absent. This table has around 160,000 clones, roughly 88% appearing once. The sample was peripheral blood, taken on day 0 of AZD1222 vaccination. These receptors were taken from an adult in good health. Both conserved end residues are part of each CDR3. A D gene is named only where the DNA matches it firmly. Where a row states a size, it is once, few, many or the class of an expanded clone; other rows omit it.

J: TRBJ2-1
D: TRBD2
V: TRBV7-2
size: .
DNA: TGTGCCAGCAGCTTAGACGCGGGGGGCAATGAGCAGTTCTTC
CDR3: CASSLDAGGNEQFF

J: TRBJ1-2
D: .
V: TRBV7-8
size: .
DNA: TGTGCCAGCAGCTTGGCATGGACGGAAGGCTACACCTTC
CDR3: CASSLAWTEGYTF

J: TRBJ1-2
D: TRBD1
V: TRBV11-2
size: few
DNA: TGTGCCAGCAGCTTAGTAGACAGGGGCTATGGCTACACCTTC
CDR3: CASSLVDRGYGYTF

J: TRBJ1-2
D: .
V: TRBV6-1
size: .
DNA: TGTGCCAGCAGTGAAGAGGGGCTAGGAAGGCCGAGGGGTGGCTACACCTTC
CDR3: CASSEEGLGRPRGGYTF

J: TRBJ1-2
D: .
V: TRBV6-5
size: .
DNA: TGTGCCAGCAACGGAGGGCAGAACTATGGCTACACCTTC
CDR3: CASNGGQNYGYTF

J: TRBJ1-5
D: .
V: TRBV6-6
size: few
DNA: TGTGCCTGCAGTCGGACAATGAGCAATCAGCCCCAGCATTTT
CDR3: CACSRTMSNQPQHF

J: TRBJ2-7
D: TRBD1
V: TRBV5-8
size: .
DNA: TGTGCCAGCAGCTTGGGCGGACAGGGACCATACGAGCAGTACTTC
CDR3: CASSLGGQGPYEQYF

J: TRBJ1-1
D: TRBD1
V: TRBV5-8
size: .
DNA: TGTGCCAGCAGCACCGGGACAGGGGGCGCCGGTACTGAAGCTTTCTTT
CDR3: CASSTGTGGAGTEAFF

J: TRBJ1-1
D: .
V: TRBV5-1
size: .
DNA: TGCGCCAGCAGCAGATTGAACACTGAAGCTTTCTTT
CDR3: CASSRLNTEAFF

J: TRBJ1-6
D: .
V: TRBV6-2/TRBV6-3
size: .
DNA: TGTGCCAGCAGTCCGGACGGGCGACGGAATTCACCCCTCCACTTT
CDR3: CASSPDGRRNSPLHF

J: TRBJ2-7
D: TRBD1
V: TRBV6-5
size: .
DNA: TGTGCCAGCAGGGGGTACCGGGACAGGGACTACGAGCAGTACTTC
CDR3: CASRGYRDRDYEQYF

J: TRBJ2-6
D: .
V: TRBV4-3
size: .
DNA: TGCGCCAGCAGCTCAGAGGCCCGGACGGGATTGGCTGGGGCCAACGTCCTGACTTTC
CDR3: CASSSEARTGLAGANVLTF

J: TRBJ2-5
D: TRBD2
V: TRBV23-1
size: .
DNA: TGCGCCAGCAGGGGCGGGGGGCCCCAAGAGACCCAGTACTTC
CDR3: CASRGGGPQETQYF

J: TRBJ2-1
D: .
V: TRBV28
size: .
DNA: TGTGCCAGCAGAGACAGGAGCTCCTACAATGAGCAGTTCTTC
CDR3: CASRDRSSYNEQFF

J: TRBJ1-2
D: .
V: TRBV3-1/TRBV3-2
size: .
DNA: TGTGCCAGCAGCCAAGGGCAGGAGAGATTCACCTTC
CDR3: CASSQGQERFTF

J: TRBJ1-1
D: .
V: TRBV2
size: once
DNA: TGTGCCAACACCCAGGACGGGAACACTGAAGCTTTCTTT
CDR3: CANTQDGNTEAFF

J: TRBJ1-2
D: .
V: TRBV4-1
size: .
DNA: TGCGCCAGCAGCCAAGGAGGGACGACAGAAATTTATGGCTACACCTTC
CDR3: CASSQGGTTEIYGYTF

J: TRBJ1-2
D: TRBD1
V: TRBV10-3
size: .
DNA: TGTGCCATCAGTGAACAGGGGGCGAATTATGGCTACACCTTC
CDR3: CAISEQGANYGYTF

J: TRBJ1-5
D: .
V: TRBV6-5
size: .
DNA: TGTGCCAGCATGGGGGGACCAGGCAATCAGCCCCAGCATTTT
CDR3: CASMGGPGNQPQHF

J: TRBJ1-2
D: .
V: TRBV30
size: .
DNA: TGTGCCTGGAGTCCAGCTTGGGGTTTCAGAGACTATGGCTACACCTTC
CDR3: CAWSPAWGFRDYGYTF

J: TRBJ2-7
D: .
V: TRBV6-2/TRBV6-3
size: .
DNA: TGTGCCAGCAGTTACTCGGGACACTCGCCCTACGAGCAGTACTTC
CDR3: CASSYSGHSPYEQYF

J: TRBJ2-7
D: TRBD2
V: TRBV7-3
size: .
DNA: TGTGCCAGCAGCTTACGGGGGGGACCTTCCTACGAGCAGTACTTC
CDR3: CASSLRGGPSYEQYF

J: TRBJ2-3
D: TRBD2
V: TRBV15
size: .
DNA: TGTGCCACCAGGGCTAGCGGTACAGATACGCAGTATTTT
CDR3: CATRASGTDTQYF

J: TRBJ2-1
D: TRBD2
V: TRBV12-3/TRBV12-4
size: .
DNA: TGTGCCAGCACCAAGGGACTAAACAATGAGCAGTTCTTC
CDR3: CASTKGLNNEQFF

J: TRBJ1-3
D: .
V: TRBV20-1
size: once
DNA: TGCAGTGCTAGTAGGGGGATGAACTCTGGAAACACCATATATTTT
CDR3: CSASRGMNSGNTIYF

J: TRBJ1-5
D: .
V: TRBV21-1
size: .
DNA: TGTGCCAGCAGCAAAGCTGGTCCCAATCAGCCCCAGCATTTT
CDR3: CASSKAGPNQPQHF

J: TRBJ2-6
D: .
V: TRBV3-1/TRBV3-2
size: .
DNA: TGTGCCAGCAGCAACTCCGGGACAGCCAACGTCCTGACTTTC
CDR3: CASSNSGTANVLTF

J: TRBJ1-1
D: .
V: TRBV28
size: few
DNA: TGTGCCAGCAAGGCCTTGAACACTGAAGCTTTCTTT
CDR3: CASKALNTEAFF

J: TRBJ2-7
D: .
V: TRBV7-2
size: .
DNA: TGTGCCAGCAGCGCCCAATTGGGCTCCTACGAGCAGTACTTC
CDR3: CASSAQLGSYEQYF

J: TRBJ2-1
D: .
V: TRBV19
size: .
DNA: TGTGCCAGTAGGCCCTCAGGCCCTTCCTACAATGAGCAGTTCTTC
CDR3: CASRPSGPSYNEQFF

J: TRBJ1-4
D: TRBD1
V: TRBV29-1
size: .
DNA: TGCAGCGTCGAGGGGGCGGGAAAACTGTTTTTT
CDR3: CSVEGAGKLFF

J: TRBJ1-2
D: TRBD1
V: TRBV7-2
size: .
DNA: TGTGCCAGCAGCTTCCACCCGGGACAGGGGAACTATGGCTACACCTTC
CDR3: CASSFHPGQGNYGYTF

J: TRBJ1-2
D: .
V: TRBV5-1
size: .
DNA: TGCGCCAGCAGCTTGGCCCCAAGTACGAGATATGGCTACACCTTC
CDR3: CASSLAPSTRYGYTF

J: TRBJ1-2
D: TRBD1
V: TRBV28
size: .
DNA: TGTGCCAGCAGTTTTCTAGTCCTCAAAAGGGACAGTAACTATGGCTACACCTTC
CDR3: CASSFLVLKRDSNYGYTF

J: TRBJ2-2
D: .
V: TRBV5-6
size: .
DNA: TGTGCCAGCAGCCCTAGGGGGGCAAACACCGGGGAGCTGTTTTTT
CDR3: CASSPRGANTGELFF

J: TRBJ1-1
D: .
V: TRBV10-3
size: .
DNA: TGTGCCATCAGTACTGCGGGGAACACTGAAGCTTTCTTT
CDR3: CAISTAGNTEAFF

J: TRBJ2-5
D: TRBD1
V: TRBV29-1
size: .
DNA: TGCAGCGTCGCCTTGGGACAGAACCAAGAGACCCAGTACTTC
CDR3: CSVALGQNQETQYF